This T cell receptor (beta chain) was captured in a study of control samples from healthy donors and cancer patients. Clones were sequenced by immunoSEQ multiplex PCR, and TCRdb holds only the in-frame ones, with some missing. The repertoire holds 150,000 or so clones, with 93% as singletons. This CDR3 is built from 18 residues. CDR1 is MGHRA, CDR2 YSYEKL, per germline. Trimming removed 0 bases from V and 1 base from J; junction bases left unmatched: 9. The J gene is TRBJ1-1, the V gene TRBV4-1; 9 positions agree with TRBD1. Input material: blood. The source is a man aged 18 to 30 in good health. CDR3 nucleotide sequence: TGCGCCAGCAGCCAAGATAGGGACAGGGTTGCTAGGAACACTGAAGCTTTCTTT. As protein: CASSQDRDRVARNTEAFF.